This entry concerns a single TCR beta chain. These data come from a study of T cell changes during pregnancy in multiple sclerosis. The V end was cut by 1 base, the J end by 1 base, with 13 bases between. Germline V gene lookup returns CDR1 KGHSH and CDR2 LQKENI. The CDR3 has 16 residues. Libraries were prepared by immunoSEQ multiplex PCR; TCRdb keeps only in-frame clonotypes and omits some of them. Of 40,000 or so clones detected, roughly 91% appear once; the ten largest clones hold approximately 11%. Sequenced here: CD8+ T cells from peripheral blood mononuclear cells, sampled in the first trimester of pregnancy. The receptor was derived from a female donor with multiple sclerosis, enrolled in a pregnancy study. J is TRBJ2-5 and V is TRBV18, with D perhaps TRBD1 (5 bases). The DNA for the CDR3 is TGTGCCAGCTCACCACTCCCCCCGCAGGGCCAAGAGACCCAGTACTTC. Amino acids: CASSPLPPQGQETQYF.